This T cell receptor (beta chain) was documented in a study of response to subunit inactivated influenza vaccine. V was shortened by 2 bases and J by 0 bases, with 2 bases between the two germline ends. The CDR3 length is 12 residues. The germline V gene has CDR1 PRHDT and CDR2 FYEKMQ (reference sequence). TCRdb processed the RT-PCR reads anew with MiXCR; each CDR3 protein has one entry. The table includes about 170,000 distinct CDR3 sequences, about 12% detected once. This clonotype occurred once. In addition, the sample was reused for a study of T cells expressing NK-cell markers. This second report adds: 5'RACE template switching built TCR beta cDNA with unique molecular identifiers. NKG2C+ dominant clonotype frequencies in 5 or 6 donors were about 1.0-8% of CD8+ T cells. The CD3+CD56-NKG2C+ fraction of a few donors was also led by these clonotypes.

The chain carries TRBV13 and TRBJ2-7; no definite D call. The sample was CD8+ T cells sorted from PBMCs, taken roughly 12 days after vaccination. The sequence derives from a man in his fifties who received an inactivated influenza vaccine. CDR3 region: CASSLLSYEQYF. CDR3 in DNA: TGTGCCAGCAGCTTACTCTCCTACGAGCAGTACTTC.